The clone carrying this TCR beta chain was observed a few times. No antigen is known for it. This sample is part of a study of cytomegalovirus exposure and HLA in healthy donors. Study-wide results and caveats: The authors enumerated over 150 TCR beta chains as linked to cytomegalovirus. TCR clusters originating in the first cohort tended to co-occur in the approximately 120 validation repertoires, according to a later analysis.

A roughly 120-subject validation cohort, separate from the approximately 720-subject first cohort, supplied the donors. This CDR3 spans 12 amino acids. Germline values: CDR1 SGHTA, CDR2 FQGNSA. The V gene lost 1 base and the J gene lost 9 bases, with 4 bases spanning the gap. Produced via immunoSEQ multiplex PCR; TCRdb's table is partial and in-frame only. Among about 220,000 clones, approximately 87% were seen once, and the ten largest hold approximately 2.5%. The chain recombines TRBV7-2 with TRBJ1-6; D is uncertain. The source is a man aged 18 to 30 in good health and CMV-seronegative. Sequencing used PBMCs. The CDR3 nucleotides are TGTGCCAGCAGCTTAGTAGCTTCACCCCTCCACTTT. It translates to CASSLVASPLHF.